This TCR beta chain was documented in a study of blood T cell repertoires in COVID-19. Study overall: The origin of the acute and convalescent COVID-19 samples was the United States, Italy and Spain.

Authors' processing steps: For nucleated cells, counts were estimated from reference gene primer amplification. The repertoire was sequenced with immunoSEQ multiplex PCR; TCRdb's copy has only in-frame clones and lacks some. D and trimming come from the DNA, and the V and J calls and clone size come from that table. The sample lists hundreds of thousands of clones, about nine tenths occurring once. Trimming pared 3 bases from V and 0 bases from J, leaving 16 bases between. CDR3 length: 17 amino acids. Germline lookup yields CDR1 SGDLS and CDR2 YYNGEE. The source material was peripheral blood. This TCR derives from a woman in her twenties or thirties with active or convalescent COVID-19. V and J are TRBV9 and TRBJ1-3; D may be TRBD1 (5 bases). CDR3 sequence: CASSAGQGPLSGNTIYF. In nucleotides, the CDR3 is TGTGCCAGCAGCGCAGGCCAGGGCCCTCTCTCTGGAAACACCATATATTTT.